These 22 T cell receptor beta chains were all obtained from the same sample, sequenced in a study of shared clonotypes between healthy human individuals. Clones were sequenced by immunoSEQ multiplex PCR, and TCRdb holds only the in-frame ones, with some missing. This table holds around 2,000,000 clones, about 95% found once. Naive CD8 isolation took CD45RO-negative cells positively selected for CCR7 and excluded terminally differentiated effector memory CD45RA+ cells. Sequencing was carried out using naive CD8+ T cells sorted from blood. The origin of the receptors is a man younger than 30 in good health.

The chain has TRBV28 and TRBJ1-2, with D possibly TRBD1 on 6 matching bases. This CDR3 contains 13 residues. Trimming took off 8 bases at V and 8 bases at J, with 18 bases between the two ends. CDR1 and CDR2 from the germline V gene are MDHEN and SYDVKM. CDR3 bases: TGTGCCAGCTCCATCACGCACGGGGGCGGCTACACCTTC. Encoded protein: CASSITHGGGYTF.

The rearrangement uses TRBV28 and TRBJ2-5, with a weak D call TRBD2 (6 bases). This CDR3 contains 16 residues. The germline V gene encodes CDR1 MDHEN and CDR2 SYDVKM. Deletions cut 3 bases from V and 5 bases from J, with 19 bases between. CDR3 loop: CASSFSHLRDWETQYF. CDR3 DNA: TGTGCCAGCAGTTTTTCCCACTTGCGGGATTGGGAGACCCAGTACTTC.

Only one count was recorded for this clone. This chain uses TRBV5-6 with TRBJ2-7, with 8 bases fitting TRBD2. Losses at the gene ends were 0 bases for V and 3 bases for J; bases not matched to a gene: 11. The CDR3 runs to 17 residues. Looked up from germline, CDR1 is SGHDT and CDR2 is YYEEEE. CDR3 sequence (DNA): TGTGCCAGCAGCTTGGCCGGACTAGCTTTTAAGAGCTACGAGCAGTACTTC. This encodes CASSLAGLAFKSYEQYF.

The rearrangement links TRBV4-2 to TRBJ1-4; D remains ambiguous. Trimming shortened V by 0 bases and J by 4 bases, and 15 bases separated the two germline ends. Germline assignment: CDR1 LGHNA and CDR2 YNFKEQ. CDR3 size: 17 residues. In nucleotides, the CDR3 is TGTGCCAGCAGCCAAGAGATGGAGGGCCTTGGTAATGAAAAACTGTTTTTT. Protein: CASSQEMEGLGNEKLFF.

J is TRBJ2-1 and V is TRBV2; 12 nucleotides match TRBD2. CDR1 SNHLY and CDR2 FYNNEI come from the germline V gene. CDR3 size: 18 residues. V lost 1 base to trimming and J lost 3 bases; unmatched junction nucleotides: 7. This CDR3 reads CASSEEASGRAGYNEQFF. CDR3 DNA sequence: TGTGCCAGCAGTGAAGAGGCTAGCGGGAGGGCTGGCTACAATGAGCAGTTCTTC.

The chain is built from TRBV5-4 and TRBJ1-6, with D possibly matching TRBD1 (5 bases). Deletions cut 4 bases from V and 6 bases from J, with 14 bases between. The CDR3 loop spans 15 amino acids. Germline V gene lookup returns CDR1 SGHNT and CDR2 YYREEE (reference sequence). The chain's CDR3 is CASSTPGLGNSPLHF. CDR3 DNA sequence: TGTGCCAGCAGCACACCGGGACTTGGTAATTCACCCCTCCACTTT.

V usage is TRBV4-3 and J usage is TRBJ2-7; possibly TRBD1 for D (6 bases). In germline, CDR1 is LGHNA, CDR2 YSLEER. V dropped 1 base and J dropped 5 bases, with 18 bases sitting between them. The CDR3 has 16 residues. CDR3 protein: CASSQGGTSASNEQYF. The CDR3 coding sequence is TGCGCCAGCAGCCAAGGTGGGACAAGCGCCTCTAACGAGCAGTACTTC.

The chain recombines TRBV2 with TRBJ1-4; D not certain. CDR3 size: 14 residues. Germline CDR1 and CDR2: SNHLY and FYNNEI. V was pared by 4 bases and J by 12 bases, with 18 bases between. The CDR3 loop reads CASSGTDLRGELFF. Here the CDR3 DNA reads TGTGCCAGCAGTGGGACCGACCTTCGGGGTGAACTGTTTTTT.

The V and J genes are TRBV30 and TRBJ1-4; maybe TRBD1 (6 bases). The CDR3 extends over 13 amino acids. The V end lost 8 bases, the J end lost 8 bases, and 18 bases lay between the germline ends. Germline V lookup: CDR1 GTSNPN, CDR2 SVGIG (reference sequence). The CDR3: CAANGGAEEKLFF. CDR3 sequence (DNA): TGTGCCGCGAATGGGGGGGCTGAGGAAAAACTGTTTTTT.

The chain joins TRBV19 to TRBJ2-7; 8 bases fit TRBD1. Germline CDR1 is LNHDA and CDR2 is SQIVND (reference sequence). This CDR3 has 13 residues. V trimming: 5 bases; J trimming: 7 bases; junction bases outside the gene matches: 7. CDR3 sequence (DNA): TGTGCCAGTAGTCCCCAGGGGGCAAGGGAGCAGTACTTC. Residues: CASSPQGAREQYF.

The chain carries TRBV19 and TRBJ1-6; D is uncertain. There are 15 residues in the CDR3. Trimming stripped 10 bases from V and 0 bases from J, with 13 bases between. Looked up from germline, CDR1 is LNHDA and CDR2 is SQIVND (reference sequence). CDR3 sequence reads: CATSPFSSYNSPLHF. As DNA, the CDR3 is TGTGCCACCTCGCCCTTCAGCTCCTATAATTCACCCCTCCACTTT.

The chain employs TRBV2 and TRBJ1-5, with 8 bases that match TRBD1. In germline, CDR1 is SNHLY, CDR2 FYNNEI. V dropped 4 bases and J dropped 0; count of bases not matched to a gene: 5. There are 16 residues in the CDR3. The CDR3 DNA sequence: TGTGCCAGCAGTGGACAGGGGTCAGATAGCAATCAGCCCCAGCATTTT. Translating it yields CASSGQGSDSNQPQHF.

As concerns this clone: Other DNA sequences in the sample encode the same CDR3. The gene calls are TRBV19 and TRBJ1-1; no reliable D call. The V gene lost 6 bases and the J gene lost 2 bases, with 10 bases spanning the gap. Germline V lookup: CDR1 LNHDA, CDR2 SQIVND (reference sequence). This CDR3 has 13 residues. This chain's CDR3 is CASSISGNTEAFF. Here the CDR3 DNA reads TGTGCCAGTAGCATTAGCGGTAACACTGAAGCTTTCTTT.

The V gene is TRBV28, the J gene TRBJ2-7; D tentatively reads TRBD1 or TRBD2 (5 bases each). CDR1 and CDR2 from the germline V gene are MDHEN and SYDVKM. V lost 10 bases to trimming and J lost 0 bases, with 22 bases between them. This CDR3 is 16 amino acids long. CDR3 nucleotides: TGTGCCATCTTGGGGCTAGGAGGTATGGGCTCCTACGAGCAGTACTTC. As protein: CAILGLGGMGSYEQYF.

The gene calls are TRBV28 and TRBJ1-5; D is ambiguous. The germline V gene has CDR1 MDHEN and CDR2 SYDVKM. The CDR3 runs to 16 residues. V was cut by 6 bases and J by 0 bases, with 15 bases left in between. The CDR3: CASRLGADYSNQPQHF. The CDR3 DNA reads TGTGCCAGCAGGCTAGGAGCGGATTATAGCAATCAGCCCCAGCATTTT.

The CDR3 reads CASRSGSYNEQFF. The DNA of the CDR3 is TGTGCCAGTCGTAGCGGCTCCTACAATGAGCAGTTCTTC. V is TRBV19 and J is TRBJ2-1; perhaps TRBD2 as D (6 bases). V was shortened by 8 bases and J by 0 bases, with 8 bases between the two germline ends. CDR3 length equals 13 residues. The germline CDR1 and CDR2 sequences are LNHDA and SQIVND (reference sequence).

The V gene is TRBV28, the J gene TRBJ2-2; TRBD2 is a possible D gene (5 bases). In germline, CDR1 is MDHEN, CDR2 SYDVKM. CDR3 length: 13 amino acids. The V end was cut by 4 bases, the J end by 5 bases, with 8 bases between. The DNA of the CDR3 is TGTGCCAGCAGTTGGACTGAAACCGGGGAGCTGTTTTTT. This encodes CASSWTETGELFF.

The J gene is TRBJ2-7, the V gene TRBV5-4, with no clear D. CDR1 SGHNT and CDR2 YYREEE come from the germline V gene (reference sequence). V dropped 4 bases and J dropped 4 bases, with 12 bases sitting between them. This CDR3 comprises 13 residues. The chain's CDR3 is CASSRTTEYEQYF. CDR3 sequence (DNA): TGTGCCAGCAGCCGCACAACGGAATACGAGCAGTACTTC.

The rearrangement uses TRBV25-1 and TRBJ1-2; TRBD1 is a possible D gene (5 bases). This CDR3 region has 15 residues. From germline, CDR1 is MGHDK and CDR2 SYGVNS. The ends were cut back, 3 bases at V and 8 bases at J, with 19 bases in the middle. The CDR3 nucleotides are TGTGCCAGCAGTGACACGGGTCAGAGAAGGGACGGCTACACCTTC. This gives the protein CASSDTGQRRDGYTF.

Only one count was recorded for this clone. The chain carries TRBV7-9 and TRBJ2-1; no firm D call. The CDR3 has 13 amino acids. The V gene's germline CDR1 is SEHNR and CDR2 FQNEAQ (reference sequence). Trimming left V 2 bases short and J 10 bases short, with 12 bases between. CDR3 protein: CASSLPVWGEQFF. The CDR3, as DNA: TGTGCCAGCAGCTTACCAGTTTGGGGAGAGCAGTTCTTC.

The chain carries TRBV2 and TRBJ2-3; D not resolved. The length of the CDR3 is 13 residues. V lost 0 bases to trimming and J lost 6 bases, with 7 bases between them. Germline V gene data show CDR1 as SNHLY and CDR2 as FYNNEI. CDR3 nucleotide sequence: TGTGCCAGCAGTGAAGCGGTAGAGGATACGCAGTATTTT. Its translation is CASSEAVEDTQYF.

A word on this clone: Other DNA sequences in the sample encode the same CDR3. The chain carries TRBV6-6 and TRBJ2-2, with unresolved D. This CDR3 has 12 amino acids. The germline CDR1 and CDR2 sequences are MNHNY and SVGAGI (reference sequence). V was shortened by 3 bases and J by 6 bases, with 5 bases between the two germline ends. CDR3 sequence: CASSYGAGELFF. The CDR3 DNA is TGTGCCAGCAGTTATGGTGCCGGGGAGCTGTTTTTT.